The subject of this entry is one T cell receptor beta chain. Its specificity is not known. From the 5' RACE reads, TCRdb called clonotypes with MiXCR, one entry per CDR3 protein. The sample contains a few hundred thousand distinct CDR3 sequences, roughly 4% of which appear only once. The data stem from a study of T cells after yellow fever vaccination. Study background: Where fractions had low cell numbers, libraries were prepared from them with the SMART-Seq v4 Ultra Low Input RNA kit. Overall study findings and caveats: On re-exposure, the response was weaker but peaked faster, at day 5 versus 15. Subsequent booster samples again held most clones from primary vaccination (roughly 96% CD4, over 80% CD8).

The CDR3 is 16 amino acids. Germline loops: CDR1 DFQATT, CDR2 SNEGSKA (reference sequence). Trimming took off 0 bases at V and 4 bases at J, with 17 bases between the two ends. The TCR sequence derives from a man aged 18-30 years who received the YFV17D yellow fever vaccine. V and J are TRBV20-1 and TRBJ2-3, with a weak D call TRBD1 (5 bases). Sequenced here: PBMCs, sampled on the day of the yellow fever booster vaccination. The chain's CDR3 is CSARDRGSWSPDTQYF. DNA for the CDR3: TGCAGTGCTAGAGATAGGGGTAGCTGGTCTCCAGATACGCAGTATTTT.